This T cell receptor beta chain derives from a study of blood T cells in healthy people across ages. Points from the study as a whole: The study could not conclusively compare naive and antigen-experienced cells, given its unsorted PBMCs.

Concerning this clonotype itself: Its antigen is not known.

PCR was performed a second time for about 6 to 12 cycles using a sample-barcoded 5' primer and a J-beta primer mix. TCRdb recomputed calls from the 5' RACE reads with MiXCR, one row per CDR3 protein. The repertoire holds about 670,000 distinct CDR3 sequences, with roughly 43% as singletons. The germline V gene has CDR1 SNHLY and CDR2 FYNNEI. The CDR3 runs 13 residues. The junction had 4 bases not matched to a gene; V was cut back by 5 bases and J by 4 bases. Sequences were obtained from blood. The J gene is TRBJ1-1, the V gene TRBV2, with 7 bases lining up with TRBD1. The source is a man older than 75 in good health. The CDR3 DNA reads as TGTGCCAGCAGTTCGACAGGGTTCACTGAAGCTTTCTTT. As protein: CASSSTGFTEAFF.